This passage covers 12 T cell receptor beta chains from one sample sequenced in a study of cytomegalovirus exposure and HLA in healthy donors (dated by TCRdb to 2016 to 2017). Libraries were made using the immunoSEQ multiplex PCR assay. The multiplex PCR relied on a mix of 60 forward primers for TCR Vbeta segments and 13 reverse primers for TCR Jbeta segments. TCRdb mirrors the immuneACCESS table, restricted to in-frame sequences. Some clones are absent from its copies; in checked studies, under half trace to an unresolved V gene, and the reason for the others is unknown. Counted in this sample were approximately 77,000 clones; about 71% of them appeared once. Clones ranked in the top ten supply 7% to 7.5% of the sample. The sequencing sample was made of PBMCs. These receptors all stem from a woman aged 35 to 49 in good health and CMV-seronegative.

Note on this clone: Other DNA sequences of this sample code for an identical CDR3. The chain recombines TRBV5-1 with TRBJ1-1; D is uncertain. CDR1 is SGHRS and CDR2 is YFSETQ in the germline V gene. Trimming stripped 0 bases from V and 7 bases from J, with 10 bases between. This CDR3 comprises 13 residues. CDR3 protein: CASSLDPAGEAFF. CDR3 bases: TGCGCCAGCAGCTTGGACCCGGCGGGTGAAGCTTTCTTT. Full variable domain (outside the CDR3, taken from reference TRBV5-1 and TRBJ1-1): KAGVTQTPRYLIKTRGQQVTLSCSPISGHRSVSWYQQTPGQGLQFLFEYFSETQRNKGNFPGRFSGRQFSNSRSEMNVSTLELGDSALYLCASSLDPAGEAFFGQGTRLTVV.

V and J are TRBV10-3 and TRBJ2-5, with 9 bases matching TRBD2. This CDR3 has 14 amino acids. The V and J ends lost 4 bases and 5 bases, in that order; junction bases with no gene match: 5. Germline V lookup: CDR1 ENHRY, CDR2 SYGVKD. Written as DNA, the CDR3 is TGTGCCATCAGTGTTACTAGCGGGTGGGAGACCCAGTACTTC. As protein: CAISVTSGWETQYF.

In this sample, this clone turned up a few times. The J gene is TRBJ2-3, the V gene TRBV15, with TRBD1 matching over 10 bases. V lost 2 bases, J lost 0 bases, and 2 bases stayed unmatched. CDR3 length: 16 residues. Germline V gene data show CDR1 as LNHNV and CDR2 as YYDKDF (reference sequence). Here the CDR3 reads CATSRRQGASTDTQYF. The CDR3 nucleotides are TGTGCCACCAGCAGAAGACAGGGGGCGAGCACAGATACGCAGTATTTT.

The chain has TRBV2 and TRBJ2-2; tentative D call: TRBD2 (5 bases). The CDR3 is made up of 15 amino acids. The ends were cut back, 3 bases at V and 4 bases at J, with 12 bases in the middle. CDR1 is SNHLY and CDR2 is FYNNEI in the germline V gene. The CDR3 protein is CASSDWRAATGELFF. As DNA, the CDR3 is TGTGCCAGCAGTGATTGGCGGGCAGCCACCGGGGAGCTGTTTTTT.

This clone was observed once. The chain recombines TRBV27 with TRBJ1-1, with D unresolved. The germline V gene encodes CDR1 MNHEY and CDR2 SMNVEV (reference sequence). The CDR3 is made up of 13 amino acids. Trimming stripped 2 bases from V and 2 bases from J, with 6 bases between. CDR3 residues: CASSLGPNTEAFF. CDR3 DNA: TGTGCCAGCAGTTTAGGCCCTAACACTGAAGCTTTCTTT.

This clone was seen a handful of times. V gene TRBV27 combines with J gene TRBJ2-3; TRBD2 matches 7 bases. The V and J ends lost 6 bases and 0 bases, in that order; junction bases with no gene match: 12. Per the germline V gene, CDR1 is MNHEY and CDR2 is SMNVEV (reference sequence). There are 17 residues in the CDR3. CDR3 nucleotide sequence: TGTGCCAGCAGCCTACCTGGTGCGCGGGGGAGCACAGATACGCAGTATTTT. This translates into CASSLPGARGSTDTQYF.

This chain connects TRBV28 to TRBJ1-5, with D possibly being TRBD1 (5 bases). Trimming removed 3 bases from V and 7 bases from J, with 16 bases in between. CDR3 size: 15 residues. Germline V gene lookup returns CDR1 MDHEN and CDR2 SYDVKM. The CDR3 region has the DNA TGTGCCAGCAGTTTTTCGGCCGGGGCGGGACAGCCCCAGCATTTT. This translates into CASSFSAGAGQPQHF.

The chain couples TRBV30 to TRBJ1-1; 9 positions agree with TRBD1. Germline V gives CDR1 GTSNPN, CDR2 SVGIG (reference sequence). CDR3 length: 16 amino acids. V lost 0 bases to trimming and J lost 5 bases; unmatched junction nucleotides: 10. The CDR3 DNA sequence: TGTGCCTGGAGTGTACAAAGGGACAGGGTACGGACTGAAGCTTTCTTT. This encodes CAWSVQRDRVRTEAFF.

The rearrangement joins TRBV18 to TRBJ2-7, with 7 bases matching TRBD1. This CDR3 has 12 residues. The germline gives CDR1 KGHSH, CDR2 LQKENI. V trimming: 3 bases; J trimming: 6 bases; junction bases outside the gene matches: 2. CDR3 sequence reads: CASSPNRGEQYF. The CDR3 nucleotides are TGTGCCAGCTCACCGAACAGGGGCGAGCAGTACTTC.

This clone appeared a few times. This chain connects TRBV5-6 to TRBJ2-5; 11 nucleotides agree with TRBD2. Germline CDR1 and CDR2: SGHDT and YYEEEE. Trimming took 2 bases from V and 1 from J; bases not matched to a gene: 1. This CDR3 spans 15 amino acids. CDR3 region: CASSFGLAGQETQYF. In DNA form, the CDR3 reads TGTGCCAGCAGCTTTGGACTAGCGGGCCAAGAGACCCAGTACTTC.

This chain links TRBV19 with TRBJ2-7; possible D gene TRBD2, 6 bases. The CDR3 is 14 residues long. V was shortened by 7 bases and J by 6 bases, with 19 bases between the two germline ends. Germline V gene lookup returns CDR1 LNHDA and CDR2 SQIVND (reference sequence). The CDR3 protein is CASTPGGGLGEQYF. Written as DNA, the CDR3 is TGTGCCAGTACCCCAGGTGGGGGGTTAGGCGAGCAGTACTTC.

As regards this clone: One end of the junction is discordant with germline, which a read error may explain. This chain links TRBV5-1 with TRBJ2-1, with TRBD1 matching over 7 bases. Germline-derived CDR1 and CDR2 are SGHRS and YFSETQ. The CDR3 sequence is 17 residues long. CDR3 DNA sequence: TGCGCCAGCAGCCCCTCCGCTCAGACAGGGATCTACGATGAGCAGTTCTTC. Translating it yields CASSPSAQTGIYDEQFF.